This T cell receptor beta chain is from a study of human T cells and chemical hapten exposure. Study information: Patch tests of 0.01% DPC on the upper back were read at 6 days. Yields of TCR per sample differed, chiefly owing to small differences in pooled library volume. Alopecia areata, totalis or universalis was found in mostly female patients.

TCRdb itself ran the RACE reads through MiXCR, one entry per CDR3 protein. This sample has about 99,000 distinct CDR3 sequences, with 9.5% to 15% found just once. Time point defined: patch test 1, 2 weeks after DPC sensitization. Noted treatment: therapeutic diphenylcyclopropenone sensitization with weekly scalp DPC. This clonotype was seen only a few times. The antigen is unknown. The germline V gene encodes CDR1 SGHVS and CDR2 FNYEAQ. V lost 5 bases and J lost 1, with 9 bases in between. The CDR3 spans 14 residues. Study observations and caveats: No shift was seen in TCRs above 1 in 1000 frequency with DPC sensitization.

This receptor was identified in a woman aged 40 to 55 with alopecia areata. Some clones in this sample may be carry-over from other donors' samples. The sample was whole blood, taken in connection with sensitization to the hapten diphenylcyclopropenone (DPC). V usage is TRBV7-6 and J usage is TRBJ1-5; D unresolved. The CDR3 region is CASSETHSNQPQHF. In DNA, the CDR3 is TGTGCCAGCAGCGAAACTCACAGCAATCAGCCCCAGCATTTT. The full variable domain, in which reference TRBV7-6 and TRBJ1-5 provide the parts outside the CDR3, is GAGVSQSPRYKVTKRGQDVALRCDPISGHVSLYWYRQALGQGPEFLTYFNYEAQQDKSGLPNDRFSAERPEGSISTLTIQRTEQRDSAMYRCASSETHSNQPQHFGDGTRLSIL.